This T cell receptor beta chain comes out of a study of cytomegalovirus exposure and HLA in healthy donors. Study context: A prior analysis found 95 million to 140 million unique TCR beta sequences from approximately 190 million T cells. Points from the study as a whole: Immune exposure information available was restricted to CMV serostatus. Association with HLA alleles at 0.05 false discovery rate was found for 16,951 TCR beta sequences in a later analysis.

Concerning this clone itself: Its antigen is not identified.

60 Vbeta and 13 Jbeta primers were used in PCR. TCRdb keeps only in-frame clones here, not all; method: immunoSEQ multiplex PCR. The sample has roughly 150,000 clones, about four fifths seen once. The CDR3 is 16 residues long. V gave up 0 bases and J gave up 10 bases; unmatched junction bases: 12. CDR1 is PRHDT, CDR2 FYEKMQ, per germline (reference sequence). This receptor was taken from a woman in her forties in good health and CMV-seropositive. The rearrangement joins TRBV13 to TRBJ2-1, with 7 bases matching TRBD2. The sequenced material came from PBMCs. The CDR3 spells CASSLGGGTLGLEQFF. In nucleotides, the CDR3 is TGTGCCAGCAGCTTAGGCGGGGGGACCCTGGGTCTAGAGCAGTTCTTC. Full variable domain (rest looked up from reference TRBV13 and TRBJ2-1): AAGVIQSPRHLIKEKRETATLKCYPIPRHDTVYWYQQGPGQDPQFLISFYEKMQSDKGSIPDRFSAQQFSDYHSELNMSSLELGDSALYFCASSLGGGTLGLEQFFGPGTRLTVL.